The 6 T cell receptor beta chains in this list originate from one sample, sequenced in a study of early T cells in non-severe SARS-CoV-2 infection (dated by TCRdb to 2020 to 2023). The method behind the library was 5' RACE. The run used a NextSeq 500. TCRdb cleaned the public reads at Q25 with fastp, built clones with MiXCR and kept in-frame beta chains. Under each unique CDR3 protein, matching rows form one entry showing the most common genes and DNA. Present in this sample are some 39,000 distinct CDR3 sequences, roughly 7% of which were seen just once. 8.3% of the sample is taken by the ten largest. Material for sequencing was whole blood. All receptors come from an adult who was a healthcare worker with PCR-confirmed SARS-CoV-2 infection or an uninfected control (not recorded which).

The chain has TRBV28 and TRBJ1-2; 7 nucleotides agree with TRBD1. CDR1 and CDR2 from the germline V gene are MDHEN and SYDVKM. Trimming at V came to 2 bases and at J to 8 bases, leaving 11 bases not matched to a gene. The CDR3 loop spans 15 amino acids. The CDR3 loop reads CASSLQPGQEYGYTF. CDR3 coding DNA: TGTGCCAGCAGTTTACAACCCGGACAGGAATACGGCTACACCTTC.

The chain uses TRBV4-2 and TRBJ2-5; D is unclear. The germline V gene encodes CDR1 LGHNA and CDR2 YNFKEQ. V shed 0 bases and J shed 0 bases, with 5 bases lying between them. The CDR3 sequence is 14 residues long. CDR3 nucleotide sequence: TGTGCCAGCAGCCAAGATGGAGACCAAGAGACCCAGTACTTC. Amino acids: CASSQDGDQETQYF.

This clonotype was counted only a few times. The chain employs TRBV5-1 and TRBJ2-1; the D gene is possibly TRBD1 (5 bases). Germline V gene sequence: CDR1 SGHRS, CDR2 YFSETQ. With 0 bases removed from V and 8 bases from J, the gap between germline ends came to 15 bases. The CDR3 consists of 15 residues. CDR3 loop: CASSLVFGQGYEQFF. The DNA of the CDR3 is TGCGCCAGCAGCTTGGTTTTTGGACAAGGTTATGAGCAGTTCTTC.

The chain uses TRBV12-3 or TRBV12-4 and TRBJ2-5; weak D call: TRBD2 (5 bases). Trimming took 2 bases from V and 5 from J, leaving 18 bases between them. This CDR3 has 16 residues. CDR3 bases: TGTGCCAGCAGTTTATCCGTTACTAGTTATTTGGAGACCCAGTACTTC. This translates into CASSLSVTSYLETQYF.

This clonotype was counted many times. A read error may produce the germline difference seen at one junction end. This sequence joins TRBV12-3 or TRBV12-4 and TRBJ1-1; no clear D gene. The CDR3 has 13 amino acids. CDR3 DNA sequence: TGTGCCAGCAGCTTTACGTGGAACACTGAAGTTTTCTTT. The encoded protein is CASSFTWNTEVFF.

The chain has TRBV5-1 and TRBJ2-1; D ambiguous. Trimming removed 0 bases at V and 8 bases at J, with 6 bases between. The CDR3 consists of 12 residues. Germline lookup yields CDR1 SGHRS and CDR2 YFSETQ. The CDR3 reads CASSLALYEQFF. DNA of the CDR3: TGCGCCAGCAGCTTGGCCCTATATGAGCAGTTCTTC. Filled out from reference TRBV5-1 and TRBJ2-1, the complete variable domain reads KAGVTQTPRYLIKTRGQQVTLSCSPISGHRSVSWYQQTPGQGLQFLFEYFSETQRNKGNFPGRFSGRQFSNSRSEMNVSTLELGDSALYLCASSLALYEQFFGPGTRLTVL.